This TCR beta chain was captured in a study of blood T cell repertoires in COVID-19. Study summary: COVID-19 samples from acute and convalescent phases originated in the United States, Italy and Spain. The cDNA or gDNA used as material had been derived from T cells, B-cell-depleted T cells, or PBMCs.

The CDR3 is made up of 14 amino acids. In germline, CDR1 is LGHNA, CDR2 YSLEER. V dropped 0 bases and J dropped 1 base, with 6 bases sitting between them. Per the study methods: Reference gene primer amplification in the assay estimated nucleated cell counts. Libraries were prepared by immunoSEQ multiplex PCR; TCRdb keeps only in-frame clonotypes and omits some of them. V and J calls and clone size follow that table, whereas D and trimming were derived from the DNA. The sample lists more than 65,000 clones; 65% to 80% were seen once. Material: peripheral blood. This clonotype originated in a woman at least 80 years old with active or convalescent COVID-19. This rearrangement joins TRBV4-3 to TRBJ1-1; a possible D gene is TRBD1 (5 bases). Here the CDR3 DNA reads TGCGCCAGCAGCCAAGACAGGGAGAACACTGAAGCTTTCTTT. This codes for CASSQDRENTEAFF.